Below, 24 T cell receptor beta chains from the same sample are listed, as sequenced in a study of spatial heterogeneity in lung cancer. TCRdb reprocessed the 5' RACE reads via MiXCR and lists one record per CDR3 protein. The table records roughly 800 distinct CDR3 sequences, 16% of them present only once. The study's findings and limits: Counts of expanded intratumoral alpha and beta TCRs tracked tumor mutation counts.

No antigens are known for them. Time point: sample taken at primary tumor resection. Sample: lung tumor tissue, taken at surgery. These receptors originate from a male donor with early-stage non-small cell lung cancer.

This clonotype qualifies as medium-sized. V gene TRBV28 combines with J gene TRBJ2-5; weak D call: TRBD1 (5 bases). The V end lost 10 bases, the J end lost 1 base, and 13 bases lay between the germline ends. The CDR3 totals 13 residues. Germline assignment: CDR1 MDHEN and CDR2 SYDVKM. CDR3 bases: TGTGCCACCTACCGACAGTTCCAAGAGACCCAGTACTTC. This sequence encodes CATYRQFQETQYF.

This clonotype is labeled medium-sized (0.01 to 0.1%). The V call is TRBV18, the J call TRBJ2-3, with 10 positions matching TRBD2. Germline CDR1 reads KGHSH; CDR2 reads LQKENI. This CDR3 contains 14 residues. The V segment lost 3 bases and the J segment 4 bases; nucleotides outside the gene matches: 1. The CDR3 DNA reads as TGTGCCAGCTCACCGAGCGGGGGGGCAGATACGCAGTATTTT. Translating it yields CASSPSGGADTQYF.

This clonotype was detected a few times. The V gene is TRBV5-1, the J gene TRBJ2-3; 14 nucleotides align to TRBD2. V shed 5 bases, J shed 5 bases, and the junction held 4 bases outside the gene matches. Germline CDR1 reads SGHRS; CDR2 reads YFSETQ. This CDR3 region has 15 residues. CDR3: CASRAGLAGEDTQYF. The DNA for the CDR3 is TGCGCCAGCAGGGCGGGACTAGCGGGAGAAGATACGCAGTATTTT.

This clonotype counts as medium-sized. The chain links TRBV7-9 to TRBJ2-1; D is possibly TRBD2 (5 bases). V lost 3 bases and J 3 bases, leaving 12 bases between the germline ends. CDR1 and CDR2 from the germline V gene are SEHNR and FQNEAQ (reference sequence). The CDR3 is made up of 15 amino acids. CDR3 sequence (DNA): TGTGCCAGCAGCTTCGTGGGAGAATTCTACAATGAGCAGTTCTTC. Protein: CASSFVGEFYNEQFF.

Judged by abundance, this clonotype is hyperexpanded (1% or more). V usage is TRBV27 and J usage is TRBJ1-3, with D tentatively TRBD1 (5 bases). Per the germline V gene, CDR1 is MNHEY and CDR2 is SMNVEV (reference sequence). The CDR3 has 13 residues. Trimming took off 6 bases at V and 4 bases at J, with 10 bases between the two ends. CDR3 protein: CASSRGPGNTIYF. The DNA of the CDR3 is TGTGCCAGCAGCCGGGGACCGGGAAACACCATATATTTT.

CDR3 residues: CASSSTGNTGELFF. The CDR3, as DNA: TGCGCCAGCAGCTCCACAGGGAACACCGGGGAGCTGTTTTTT. This chain joins TRBV5-1 and TRBJ2-2; TRBD1 might be the D (5 bases). The germline V gene has CDR1 SGHRS and CDR2 YFSETQ. Trimming took off 3 bases at V and 1 base at J, with 7 bases between the two ends. The CDR3 spans 14 residues.

The V gene is TRBV5-1, the J gene TRBJ1-1, with 7 positions matching TRBD1. The germline gives CDR1 SGHRS, CDR2 YFSETQ. This CDR3 spans 14 amino acids. J was trimmed by 1 base and V by 3 bases; bases with no gene match: 3. The CDR3 DNA reads TGCGCCAGCAGCTACGGGACAGCGAACACTGAAGCTTTCTTT. It encodes CASSYGTANTEAFF.

Judged by abundance, this clonotype is medium-sized. The genes are TRBV19 and TRBJ2-3, with unresolved D. Trimming took off 8 bases at V and 2 bases at J, with 14 bases between the two ends. The CDR3 is made up of 14 amino acids. The germline CDR1 and CDR2 sequences are LNHDA and SQIVND (reference sequence). In nucleotides, the CDR3 is TGTGCCAGTCGGCCCCTTCCCATCACAGATACGCAGTATTTT. Amino acids: CASRPLPITDTQYF.

This chain connects TRBV5-6 to TRBJ1-4; 8 nucleotides agree with TRBD1. Germline trimming cut 4 bases from V and 11 bases from J; bases unmatched to any gene: 13. The CDR3 is 15 residues long. Germline CDR1 is SGHDT and CDR2 is YYEEEE. This chain's CDR3 is CASSAPGQVLEKLFF. CDR3 coding DNA: TGTGCCAGCAGCGCGCCGGGACAGGTACTGGAGAAACTGTTTTTT.

By share, this clonotype ranks as medium-sized. CDR3 loop: CASSQDRTSGRGSEQFF. Written as DNA, the CDR3 is TGTGCCAGCAGCCAAGATAGAACTAGCGGGAGAGGATCTGAGCAGTTCTTC. J is TRBJ2-1 and V is TRBV3-1; 11 bases match TRBD2. The trim removed 0 bases at V and 9 bases at J, leaving 10 bases unmatched. Germline values: CDR1 LGHDT, CDR2 YNNKEL (reference sequence). This CDR3 has 17 residues.

This clonotype counts as hyperexpanded (1% or more). The chain carries TRBV9 and TRBJ2-1; unclear D gene. The V gene's germline CDR1 is SGDLS and CDR2 YYNGEE. The CDR3 totals 15 residues. Trimming cost V 0 bases and J 0 bases, with 7 bases left between them. The CDR3: CASSVGGPSYNEQFF. The CDR3 DNA reads as TGTGCCAGCAGCGTAGGCGGCCCCTCCTACAATGAGCAGTTCTTC.

By frequency in the sample, this clonotype is medium-sized. CDR3 in amino acids: CSARDNGRTTYEQYF. Here the CDR3 DNA reads TGCAGTGCTAGAGACAACGGACGGACAACCTACGAGCAGTACTTC. V is TRBV20-1 and J is TRBJ2-7, with a possible D match to TRBD1 (5 bases). Germline CDR1 DFQATT, CDR2 SNEGSKA (reference sequence). V lost 0 bases, J lost 2 bases, and 14 bases lay in between. This CDR3 is built from 15 residues.

This clonotype was picked up a small number of times. The chain links TRBV2 to TRBJ2-1, with D perhaps assigned TRBD1 or TRBD2 (6 bases each). CDR3 length: 14 residues. V lost 4 bases and J lost 4, with 11 bases in between. Germline lookup yields CDR1 SNHLY and CDR2 FYNNEI. CDR3 amino acids: CASSGGARYNEQFF. CDR3 nucleotides: TGTGCCAGCAGTGGGGGGGCGCGGTACAATGAGCAGTTCTTC. Together with reference TRBV2 and TRBJ2-1, the CDR3 gives the full variable domain: EPEVTQTPSHQVTQMGQEVILRCVPISNHLYFYWYRQILGQKVEFLVSFYNNEISEKSEIFDDQFSVERPDGSNFTLKIRSTKLEDSAMYFCASSGGARYNEQFFGPGTRLTVL.

This clonotype was seen only a few times. The chain couples TRBV20-1 to TRBJ2-1; maybe TRBD2 (7 bases). The CDR3 runs to 14 residues. Trimming pared 6 bases from V and 4 bases from J, leaving 16 bases between. CDR1 and CDR2 from the germline V gene are DFQATT and SNEGSKA (reference sequence). The CDR3 loop reads CSARTGGTYNEQFF. As DNA, the CDR3 is TGCAGTGCAAGAACGGGGGGCACTTACAATGAGCAGTTCTTC.

This clonotype was recorded a few times. J is TRBJ1-5 and V is TRBV27; TRBD1 aligns across 9 bases. In germline, CDR1 is MNHEY, CDR2 SMNVEV (reference sequence). The V gene end was trimmed by 8 bases and the J gene end by 6 bases; junction bases not matched to a gene: 8. The CDR3 consists of 14 residues. The CDR3 reads CASGTGGWGQPQHF. The CDR3 coding sequence is TGTGCCAGCGGAACAGGGGGCTGGGGTCAGCCCCAGCATTTT.

This clonotype was seen a handful of times. This chain links TRBV28 with TRBJ2-2, with a tentative D call TRBD2 (5 bases). Trimming removed 8 bases at V and 0 bases at J, with 10 bases between. There are 14 residues in the CDR3. CDR1 MDHEN and CDR2 SYDVKM come from the germline V gene. Written as DNA, the CDR3 is TGTGCCAGCGGCCGACTACCGAACACCGGGGAGCTGTTTTTT. It is translated as CASGRLPNTGELFF.

The genes are TRBV7-9 and TRBJ1-6; maybe TRBD1 (6 bases). The CDR3 is 15 amino acids. Trimming removed 5 bases from V and 2 bases from J, with 10 bases in between. Per the germline V gene, CDR1 is SEHNR and CDR2 is FQNEAQ (reference sequence). In nucleotides, the CDR3 is TGTGCCAGCAGCCTGGCAGGGGCCTATAATTCACCCCTCCACTTT. It codes for CASSLAGAYNSPLHF.

This clonotype is judged medium-sized (0.01 to 0.1%). The chain couples TRBV6-2 or TRBV6-3 to TRBJ1-3; D gene unclear. This CDR3 comprises 12 residues. The V gene lost 6 bases and the J gene lost 2 bases, with 5 bases spanning the gap. Germline CDR1 MNHEY, CDR2 SVGEGT. CDR3 in amino acids: CASRTTGNTIYF. CDR3 in DNA: TGTGCCAGCAGGACCACTGGAAACACCATATATTTT.

This clonotype is judged medium-sized (0.01 to 0.1%). The chain employs TRBV4-3 and TRBJ2-3; 8 bases align to TRBD2. Germline CDR1 LGHNA, CDR2 YSLEER. Trimming removed 0 bases from V and 1 base from J; junction bases left unmatched: 12. The CDR3 consists of 19 residues. The CDR3: CASSQDSARAGGRTDTQYF. Here the CDR3 DNA reads TGCGCCAGCAGCCAAGATTCGGCTCGTGCGGGAGGACGCACAGATACGCAGTATTTT.

V is TRBV7-2 and J is TRBJ1-1; D uncertain. CDR1 and CDR2 (germline): SGHTA, FQGNSA. The CDR3 has 14 residues. The V gene lost 4 bases and the J gene lost 2 bases, with 11 bases spanning the gap. CDR3 nucleotide sequence: TGTGCCAGCAGCTGGAGGCAGGTTAACACTGAAGCTTTCTTT. Translated, it gives CASSWRQVNTEAFF.

This clonotype is large by share. The V call is TRBV14, the J call TRBJ2-3; 7 bases align to TRBD1. Germline lookup yields CDR1 SGHDN and CDR2 FVKESK. This CDR3 is 13 amino acids long. V dropped 6 bases and J dropped 6; count of bases not matched to a gene: 6. In DNA form, the CDR3 reads TGTGCCAGCAGGGAACAGGGGTTCGATACGCAGTATTTT. Its protein product is CASREQGFDTQYF.

This clonotype counts as medium-sized. The CDR3 DNA follows: TGCAGTGCTAGGGATCCTAGCAATCAGCCCCAGCATTTT. This translates into CSARDPSNQPQHF. J is TRBJ1-5 and V is TRBV20-1, with no clear D. The CDR3 runs to 13 residues. The V gene's germline CDR1 is DFQATT and CDR2 SNEGSKA (reference sequence). Trimming took 3 bases from V and 0 from J, leaving 6 bases between them.

The chain couples TRBV11-1 to TRBJ2-5, with D perhaps TRBD1 (6 bases). Germline-derived CDR1 and CDR2 are SGHAT and FQDESV (reference sequence). The CDR3 is 13 residues long. V dropped 5 bases and J dropped 4 bases, with 11 bases sitting between them. The CDR3 loop is CASSRGGGETQYF. The DNA of the CDR3 is TGTGCCAGCAGCCGAGGGGGTGGAGAGACCCAGTACTTC.

This sequence joins TRBV5-1 and TRBJ2-1, with D unresolved. The V end was cut by 0 bases, the J end by 2 bases, with 9 bases between. Germline V CDR1 and CDR2: SGHRS, YFSETQ. CDR3 length equals 15 residues. The CDR3 protein is CASSLVSPTYNEQFF. The CDR3 nucleotides read TGCGCCAGCAGCTTGGTTTCCCCCACCTACAATGAGCAGTTCTTC.